Detailed here is one T cell receptor (beta chain). The data derive from a study of cytomegalovirus exposure and HLA in healthy donors. 13 Jbeta primers and 60 Vbeta primers were used for the PCR. The data were produced by immunoSEQ multiplex PCR, yet TCRdb's version contains in-frame clones alone and is incomplete. Of some 250,000 clones listed, approximately 81% are singletons. This TCR was recovered from a woman aged 60 to 75 in good health and CMV-seropositive. Sequenced input: PBMCs.

The CDR3 is CASRRTGRTEAFF. CDR3 nucleotide sequence: TGTGCCAGCAGACGGACAGGGAGGACTGAAGCTTTCTTT. This chain links TRBV6-5 with TRBJ1-1, with 8 bases lining up with TRBD1. The CDR3 is made up of 13 amino acids. CDR1 and CDR2 (germline): MNHEY, SVGAGI. The J segment lost 5 bases and the V segment lost 6 bases, leaving 5 bases of the junction unmatched.